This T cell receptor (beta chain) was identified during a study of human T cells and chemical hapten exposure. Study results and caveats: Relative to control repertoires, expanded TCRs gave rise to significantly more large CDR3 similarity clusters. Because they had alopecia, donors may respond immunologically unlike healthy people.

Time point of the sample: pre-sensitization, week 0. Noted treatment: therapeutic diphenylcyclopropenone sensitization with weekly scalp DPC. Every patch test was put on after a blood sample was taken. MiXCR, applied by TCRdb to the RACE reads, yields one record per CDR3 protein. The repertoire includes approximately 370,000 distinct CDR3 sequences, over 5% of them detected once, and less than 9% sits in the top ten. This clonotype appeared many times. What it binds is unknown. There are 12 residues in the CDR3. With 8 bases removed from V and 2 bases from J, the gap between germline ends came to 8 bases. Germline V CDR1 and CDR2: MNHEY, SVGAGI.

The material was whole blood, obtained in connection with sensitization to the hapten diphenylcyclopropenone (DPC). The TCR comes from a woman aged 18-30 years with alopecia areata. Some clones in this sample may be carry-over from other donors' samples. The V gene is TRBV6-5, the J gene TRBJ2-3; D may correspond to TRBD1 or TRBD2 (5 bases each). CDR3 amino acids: CASGGSTDTQYF. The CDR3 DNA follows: TGTGCCAGCGGGGGTTCCACAGATACGCAGTATTTT.